This T cell receptor beta chain was captured in a study of OX40 agonist ivuxolimab in advanced cancers. The wider study: Ivuxolimab, an antibody acting as an agonist of OX40 (CD134), was used to treat patients. Study-wide findings and caveats: Low normalized T-cell clonal expansion was additionally recorded for some nonresponders. Expanded clones tended on average to be more numerous among CD8+ T cells than CD4+.

Assay: immunoSEQ multiplex PCR; the TCRdb copy retains only in-frame clones and omits some. Of around 62,000 clones listed, about 88% are singletons. As to this clone: Its antigen is undetermined.

The CDR3 is 15 residues long. Germline CDR1 reads SSHAT; CDR2 reads FNYEAQ (reference sequence). V gave up 5 bases and J gave up 5 bases; unmatched junction bases: 2. The clonotype comes from an adult with an advanced solid tumor such as melanoma, head and neck, liver or kidney cancer. The input for sequencing was CD4+ or CD8+ T cells sorted from blood, taken in a trial of the OX40 agonist ivuxolimab. The chain combines TRBV7-7 with TRBJ2-1; TRBD2 matches at 14 bases. CDR3 sequence (DNA): TGTGCCAGCAGCCGGGGACTAGCGGGGGACAATGAGCAGTTCTTC. Its translation: CASSRGLAGDNEQFF.